This T cell receptor (beta chain) appears in the sequencing data of a study of Graves' ophthalmopathy and Graves' hyperthyroidism. People with hyperthyroidism were aged 18 to 65 and newly diagnosed, under 2 months' duration. The study excluded patients with other autoimmune diseases, uncontrolled infections, pregnancy or lactation. The authors amplified TCR beta CDR3 regions, and they did so from RNA transcripts for repertoire sequencing. A first-round RT-PCR used HTBI primers, followed by a second-round multiplex PCR. Each CDR3 protein is one row after TCRdb ran MiXCR on the multiplex PCR reads. The sample lists roughly 1.1 million distinct CDR3 sequences; roughly 35% were seen once. V lost 2 bases to trimming and J lost 6 bases, with 10 bases between them. This CDR3 region has 13 residues. Germline V gene data show CDR1 as SGHVT and CDR2 as SQSDAQ. Comment on this clonotype: Its antigen is not identified.

Overall study results and limits: At about 69% sensitivity and approximately 72% specificity, the model predicted progression of the ophthalmopathy.

The sample comprised peripheral blood or thyroid tissue (not recorded which). The source of this sequence is an adult man with Graves' hyperthyroidism. The V and J genes are TRBV7-4 and TRBJ1-1, with no clear D. This chain's CDR3 is CASSLSLRPEAFF. The DNA of the CDR3 is TGTGCCAGCAGCTTATCCCTCAGACCTGAAGCTTTCTTT.